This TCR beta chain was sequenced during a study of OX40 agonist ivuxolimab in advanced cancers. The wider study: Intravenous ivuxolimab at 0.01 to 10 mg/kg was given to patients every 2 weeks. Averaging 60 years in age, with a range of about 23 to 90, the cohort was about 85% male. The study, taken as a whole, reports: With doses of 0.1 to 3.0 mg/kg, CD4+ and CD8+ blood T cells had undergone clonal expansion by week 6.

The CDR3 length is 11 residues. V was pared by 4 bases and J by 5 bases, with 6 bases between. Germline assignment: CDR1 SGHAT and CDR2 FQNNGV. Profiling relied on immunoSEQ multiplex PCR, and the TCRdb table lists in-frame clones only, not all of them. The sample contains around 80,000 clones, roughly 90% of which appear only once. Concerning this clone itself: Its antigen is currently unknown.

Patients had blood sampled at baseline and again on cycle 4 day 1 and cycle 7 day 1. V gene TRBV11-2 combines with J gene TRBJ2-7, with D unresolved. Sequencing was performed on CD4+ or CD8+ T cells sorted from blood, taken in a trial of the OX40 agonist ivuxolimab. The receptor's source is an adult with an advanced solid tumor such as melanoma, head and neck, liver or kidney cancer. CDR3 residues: CASSYENEQYF. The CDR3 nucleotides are TGTGCCAGCAGCTACGAAAACGAGCAGTACTTC. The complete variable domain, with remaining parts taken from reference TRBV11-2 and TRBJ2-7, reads EAGVAQSPRYKIIEKRQSVAFWCNPISGHATLYWYQQILGQGPKLLIQFQNNGVVDDSQLPKDRFSAERLKGVDSTLKIQPAKLEDSAVYLCASSYENEQYFGPGTRLTVT.